The 10 T cell receptor beta chains below come from one sample, sequenced in a study of T cell responses to AZD1222 COVID-19 vaccine. TCRdb's table, derived via immunoSEQ multiplex PCR, lists solely in-frame clones and lacks some. The profile shows under 200,000 clones, around 90% of them singletons. The starting material was peripheral blood, obtained on day 0 of AZD1222 vaccination. The source of these receptors is an adult in good health.

V is TRBV5-1 and J is TRBJ2-1; TRBD1 matches 7 bases. This CDR3 is built from 14 residues. Germline V lookup: CDR1 SGHRS, CDR2 YFSETQ. The J segment lost 8 bases and the V segment lost 5 bases, leaving 10 bases of the junction unmatched. The DNA for the CDR3 is TGCGCCAGCAGAAACAGGGGAAGTGACGATGAGCAGTTCTTC. Its translation: CASRNRGSDDEQFF.

The chain links TRBV10-3 to TRBJ1-1; no firm D call. V was clipped by 5 bases and J by 0 bases, with 10 bases between them. Looked up from germline, CDR1 is ENHRY and CDR2 is SYGVKD. CDR3 length equals 14 residues. The CDR3 loop reads CAISFQPMNTEAFF. CDR3 DNA: TGTGCCATCAGTTTTCAACCAATGAACACTGAAGCTTTCTTT.

The chain uses TRBV12-3 or TRBV12-4 and TRBJ1-2, with 8 bases that match TRBD1. The CDR3 length is 13 residues. V lost 6 bases and J lost 2; bases outside the gene matches: 2. CDR3 bases: TGTGCCAGCAGAAGACAGGGGAACTATGGCTACACCTTC. Its protein product is CASRRQGNYGYTF.

This rearrangement joins TRBV19 to TRBJ1-1, with D maybe TRBD1 (5 bases). CDR3 length: 14 residues. V was clipped by 1 base and J by 4 bases, with 10 bases between them. From germline, CDR1 is LNHDA and CDR2 SQIVND (reference sequence). CDR3 nucleotide sequence: TGTGCCAGTAGTATAGTGGGGCAGGGCACTGAAGCTTTCTTT. This translates into CASSIVGQGTEAFF.

CDR3 bases: TGCAGCGTCCCGCGCGGGACAGGGGGTAACTATGGCTACACCTTC. It is translated as CSVPRGTGGNYGYTF. V usage is TRBV29-1 and J usage is TRBJ1-2, with 11 bases identical to TRBD1. This CDR3 is 15 amino acids long. J lost 1 base, V lost 6 bases, and 7 bases had no gene match. Germline V gene sequence: CDR1 SQVTM, CDR2 ANQGSEA.

CDR3 DNA sequence: TGTGCCAGCAGCTTAGATCTAGCGAGCACAACGCAGTATTTT. It specifies CASSLDLASTTQYF. The chain is built from TRBV11-2 and TRBJ2-3, with D tentatively TRBD2 (6 bases). CDR1 is SGHAT, CDR2 FQNNGV, per germline. There are 14 residues in the CDR3. V lost 0 bases and J 9 bases, leaving 13 bases between the germline ends. Based on the CDR3 plus reference TRBV11-2 and TRBJ2-3, the full variable domain is EAGVAQSPRYKIIEKRQSVAFWCNPISGHATLYWYQQILGQGPKLLIQFQNNGVVDDSQLPKDRFSAERLKGVDSTLKIQPAKLEDSAVYLCASSLDLASTTQYFGPGTRLTVL.

This clone showed up just once. The CDR3 region is CASSEQYGYTF. DNA of the CDR3: TGTGCCAGCAGTGAGCAGTATGGCTACACCTTC. The V call is TRBV2, the J call TRBJ1-2; D is ambiguous. The CDR3 is 11 amino acids. CDR1 is SNHLY, CDR2 FYNNEI, per germline. Trimming took 3 bases from V and 5 from J, leaving 4 bases between them.

This sequence joins TRBV28 and TRBJ2-3, with a tentative D call TRBD2 (6 bases). CDR3 length: 11 residues. Germline values: CDR1 MDHEN, CDR2 SYDVKM. V gave up 9 bases and J gave up 4 bases, with 8 bases separating them. CDR3 sequence reads: CASRLADTQYF. The CDR3 DNA follows: TGTGCCAGTCGACTAGCAGATACGCAGTATTTT.

V is TRBV7-9 and J is TRBJ1-2; D is perhaps TRBD1 (6 bases). V lost 7 bases and J lost 4, with 19 bases in between. Per the germline V gene, CDR1 is SEHNR and CDR2 is FQNEAQ (reference sequence). The CDR3 length is 15 residues. In nucleotides, the CDR3 is TGTGCCAGCAATGACCCTAGGGACACCGTCTATGGCTACACCTTC. This gives the protein CASNDPRDTVYGYTF.

This clone was seen only once. The chain joins TRBV6-6 to TRBJ2-1; D perhaps matches TRBD2 (5 bases). The CDR3 is 15 residues long. Germline V lookup: CDR1 MNHNY, CDR2 SVGAGI (reference sequence). Trimming pared 5 bases from V and 3 bases from J, leaving 14 bases between. The CDR3 sequence: CASSPSLRVYNEQFF. CDR3 sequence (DNA): TGTGCCAGCAGTCCTAGCCTTAGGGTCTACAATGAGCAGTTCTTC.